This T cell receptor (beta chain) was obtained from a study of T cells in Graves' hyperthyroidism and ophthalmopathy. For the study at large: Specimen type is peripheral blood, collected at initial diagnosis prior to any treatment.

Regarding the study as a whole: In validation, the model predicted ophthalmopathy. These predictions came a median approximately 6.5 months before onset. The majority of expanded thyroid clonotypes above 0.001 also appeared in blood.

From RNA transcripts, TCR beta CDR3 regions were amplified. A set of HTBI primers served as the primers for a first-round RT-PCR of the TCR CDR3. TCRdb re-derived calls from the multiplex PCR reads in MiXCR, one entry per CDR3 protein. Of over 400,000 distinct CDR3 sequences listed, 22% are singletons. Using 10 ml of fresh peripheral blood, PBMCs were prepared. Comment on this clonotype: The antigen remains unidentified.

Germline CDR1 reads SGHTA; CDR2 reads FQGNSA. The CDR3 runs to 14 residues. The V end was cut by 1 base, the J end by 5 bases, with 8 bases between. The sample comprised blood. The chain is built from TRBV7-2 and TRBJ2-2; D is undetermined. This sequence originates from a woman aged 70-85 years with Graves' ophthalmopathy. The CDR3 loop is CASSLDTWTGELFF. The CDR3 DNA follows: TGTGCCAGCAGCTTAGATACTTGGACCGGGGAGCTGTTTTTT.